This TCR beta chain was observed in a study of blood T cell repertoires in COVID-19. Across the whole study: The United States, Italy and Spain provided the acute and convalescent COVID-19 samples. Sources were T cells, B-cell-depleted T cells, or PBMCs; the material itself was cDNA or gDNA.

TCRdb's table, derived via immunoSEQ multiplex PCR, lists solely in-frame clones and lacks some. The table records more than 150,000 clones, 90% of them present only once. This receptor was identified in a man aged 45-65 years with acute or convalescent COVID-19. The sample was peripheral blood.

CDR3 amino acids: CASSQHLAGAQETQYF. CDR3 nucleotide sequence: TGTGCCAGCAGCCAACATCTAGCGGGGGCCCAAGAGACCCAGTACTTC. The chain recombines TRBV3-1 (or the pseudogene TRBV3-2) with TRBJ2-5, with TRBD2 identical over 10 bases. Looked up from germline, CDR1 is LGHDT and CDR2 is YNNKEL (reference sequence). This CDR3 comprises 16 residues. V shed 2 bases and J 1 base; nucleotides not matched to a gene: 4.